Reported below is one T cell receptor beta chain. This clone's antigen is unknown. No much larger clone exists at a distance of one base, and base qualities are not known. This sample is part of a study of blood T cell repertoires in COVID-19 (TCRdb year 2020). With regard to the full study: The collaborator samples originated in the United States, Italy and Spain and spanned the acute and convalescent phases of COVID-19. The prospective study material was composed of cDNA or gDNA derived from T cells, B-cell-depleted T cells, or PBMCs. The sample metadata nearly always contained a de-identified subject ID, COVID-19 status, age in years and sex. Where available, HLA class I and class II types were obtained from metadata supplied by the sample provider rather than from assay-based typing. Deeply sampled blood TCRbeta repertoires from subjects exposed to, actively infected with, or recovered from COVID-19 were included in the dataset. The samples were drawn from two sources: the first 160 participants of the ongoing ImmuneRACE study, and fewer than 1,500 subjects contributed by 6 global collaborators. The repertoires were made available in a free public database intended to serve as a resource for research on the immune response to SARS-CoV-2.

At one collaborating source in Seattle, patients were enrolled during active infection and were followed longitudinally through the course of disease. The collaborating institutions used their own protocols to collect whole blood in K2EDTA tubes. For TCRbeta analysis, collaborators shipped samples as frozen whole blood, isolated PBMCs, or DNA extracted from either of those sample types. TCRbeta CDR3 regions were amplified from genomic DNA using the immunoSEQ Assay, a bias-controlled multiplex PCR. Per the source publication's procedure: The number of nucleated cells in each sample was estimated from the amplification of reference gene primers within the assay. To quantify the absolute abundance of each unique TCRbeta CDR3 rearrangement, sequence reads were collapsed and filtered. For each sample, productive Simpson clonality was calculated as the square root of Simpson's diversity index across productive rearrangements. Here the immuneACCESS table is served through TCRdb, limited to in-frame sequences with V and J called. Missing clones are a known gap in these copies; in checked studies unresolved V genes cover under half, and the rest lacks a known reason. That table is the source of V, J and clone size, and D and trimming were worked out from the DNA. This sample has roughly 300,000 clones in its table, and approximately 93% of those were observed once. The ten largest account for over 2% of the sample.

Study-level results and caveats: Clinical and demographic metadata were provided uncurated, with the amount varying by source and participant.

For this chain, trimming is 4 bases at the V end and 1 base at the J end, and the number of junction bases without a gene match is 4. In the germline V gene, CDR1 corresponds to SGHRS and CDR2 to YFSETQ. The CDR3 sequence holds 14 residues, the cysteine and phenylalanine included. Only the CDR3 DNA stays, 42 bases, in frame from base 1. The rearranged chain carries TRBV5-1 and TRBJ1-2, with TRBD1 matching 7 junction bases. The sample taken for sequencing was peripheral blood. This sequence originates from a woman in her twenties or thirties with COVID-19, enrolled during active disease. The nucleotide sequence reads TGCGCCAGCAGCCTGGGACAGAATAACTATGGCTACACCTTC. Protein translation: CASSLGQNNYGYTF.